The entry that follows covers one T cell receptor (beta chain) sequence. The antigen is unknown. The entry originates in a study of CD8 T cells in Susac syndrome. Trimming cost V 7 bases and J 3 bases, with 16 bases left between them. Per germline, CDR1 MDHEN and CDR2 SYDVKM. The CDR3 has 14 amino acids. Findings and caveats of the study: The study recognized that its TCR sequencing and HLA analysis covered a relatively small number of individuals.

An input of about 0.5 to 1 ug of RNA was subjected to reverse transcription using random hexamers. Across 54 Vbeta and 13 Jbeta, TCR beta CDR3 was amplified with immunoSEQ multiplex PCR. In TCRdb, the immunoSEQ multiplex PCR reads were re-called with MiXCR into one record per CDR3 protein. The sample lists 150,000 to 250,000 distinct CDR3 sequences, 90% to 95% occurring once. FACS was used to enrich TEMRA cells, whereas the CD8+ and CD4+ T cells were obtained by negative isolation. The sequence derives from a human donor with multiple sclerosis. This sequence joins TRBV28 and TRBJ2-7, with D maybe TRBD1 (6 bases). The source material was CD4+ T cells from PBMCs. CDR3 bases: TGTGCCAGCACCGAAAAGGACAGATACTACGAGCAGTACTTC. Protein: CASTEKDRYYEQYF.